A single sample is the source of the 8 T cell receptor beta chains below, sequenced in a study of CD8 T cells in Susac syndrome. An amount of RNA that ranged from roughly 0.5 to 1 ug was reverse transcribed with random hexamers. TCRdb fed the immunoSEQ multiplex PCR reads into MiXCR, producing one record per CDR3 protein. The sample carries approximately 120,000 distinct CDR3 sequences, around 90% recorded once. The sequenced sample consisted of CD4+ T cells from PBMCs. These receptors all come from a human donor in good health.

The chain is built from TRBV4-3 and TRBJ1-1, with D maybe TRBD1 (5 bases). The germline V gene encodes CDR1 LGHNA and CDR2 YSLEER. There are 18 residues in the CDR3. Trimming left V 1 base short and J 4 bases short, with 22 bases between. The CDR3 loop reads CASSQGSGRDWGSTEAFF. CDR3 sequence (DNA): TGCGCCAGCAGCCAAGGATCCGGGAGGGATTGGGGGAGCACTGAAGCTTTCTTT.

The J gene is TRBJ2-1, the V gene TRBV2; tentative D call: TRBD2 (6 bases). Trimming pared 3 bases from V and 12 bases from J, leaving 21 bases between. Germline loops: CDR1 SNHLY, CDR2 FYNNEI. This CDR3 region has 15 residues. In nucleotides, the CDR3 is TGTGCCAGCAGTGAGTTTACGATGGGGGGATCTCGGCAGTTCTTC. Translating gives CASSEFTMGGSRQFF.

CDR3 region: CASSRGQLNTEAFF. DNA for the CDR3: TGTGCCAGCAGCCGGGGACAACTGAACACTGAAGCTTTCTTT. V is TRBV7-9 and J is TRBJ1-1; the D gene is possibly TRBD1 (6 bases). Per the germline V gene, CDR1 is SEHNR and CDR2 is FQNEAQ (reference sequence). V was pared by 5 bases and J by 0 bases, with 10 bases between. This CDR3 contains 14 residues.

The chain links TRBV4-2 to TRBJ2-2; possible D gene TRBD2, 5 bases. Trimming pared 1 base from V and 6 bases from J, leaving 21 bases between. In germline, CDR1 is LGHNA, CDR2 YNFKEQ. The CDR3 loop spans 18 amino acids. CDR3 in amino acids: CASSQALGERTSPGELFF. DNA for the CDR3: TGTGCCAGCAGCCAAGCCTTAGGTGAGCGGACCTCCCCCGGGGAGCTGTTTTTT.

This chain uses TRBV11-2 with TRBJ2-2; D unclear. Trimming left V 7 bases short and J 8 bases short, with 8 bases between. From germline, CDR1 is SGHAT and CDR2 FQNNGV. CDR3 length: 11 residues. The DNA of the CDR3 is TGTGCCAGCACCAGTGGTGGGGAGCTGTTTTTT. It codes for CASTSGGELFF.

This chain uses TRBV10-3 with TRBJ1-2, with 10 positions matching TRBD1. CDR3 size: 11 residues. Germline values: CDR1 ENHRY, CDR2 SYGVKD. After removal of 11 bases from V and 6 bases from J, the junction contained 3 bases not matched to a gene. The CDR3 here is CAVGQGDGYTF. In DNA, the CDR3 is TGTGCCGTTGGACAGGGGGATGGCTACACCTTC.

This sequence joins TRBV9 and TRBJ1-6; 7 bases match TRBD1. The CDR3 totals 15 residues. Germline trimming cut 4 bases from V and 4 bases from J; bases unmatched to any gene: 5. Germline V gene lookup returns CDR1 SGDLS and CDR2 YYNGEE. The CDR3 bases are TGTGCCAGCAGCTCACAGGGGTCATATAATTCACCCCTCCACTTT. Translation gives CASSSQGSYNSPLHF. The full variable domain, rest sourced from reference TRBV9 and TRBJ1-6, is DSGVTQTPKHLITATGQRVTLRCSPRSGDLSVYWYQQSLDQGLQFLIQYYNGEERAKGNILERFSAQQFPDLHSELNLSSLELGDSALYFCASSSQGSYNSPLHFGNGTRLTVT.

The genes are TRBV5-1 and TRBJ1-1; no reliable D call. The CDR3 extends over 14 amino acids. The V gene's germline CDR1 is SGHRS and CDR2 YFSETQ. The V gene lost 4 bases and the J gene lost 2 bases, with 12 bases spanning the gap. CDR3 DNA: TGCGCCAGCAGCCCGGAAGTGGCTAACACTGAAGCTTTCTTT. Its translation is CASSPEVANTEAFF.